A selection of T cell receptor beta chains follows, all from one sample in a study of blood T cell repertoires in COVID-19. Only in-frame clones appear in the TCRdb table, and some are missing; sequencing was by immunoSEQ multiplex PCR. The data contain tens of thousands of clones, over 70% of them seen just once; the ten biggest clones take up 5.8%. Sample: peripheral blood. These receptors originate from a man in his forties or fifties with active COVID-19. CDR3s include the opening cysteine and the closing phenylalanine or tryptophan. The D gene is left open where the match is weak. Clone size, where shown, is once, few, many, or a class for clones that have expanded.

j_call	d_call	v_call	clone_size	cdr3_nt	cdr3_aa
TRBJ2-7	.	TRBV2	.	TGTGCCAGCAGCGCAGGGGTCTCAGAAGCCTACGAGCAGTACTTC	CASSAGVSEAYEQYF
TRBJ1-6	.	TRBV14	once	TGTGCCAGCAGCCCCTCCACAGGGTCCCTTTCACCCCTCCACTTT	CASSPSTGSLSPLHF
TRBJ2-1	TRBD2	TRBV6-2/TRBV6-3	.	TGTGCCAGCAGTTACCCGGGACTAGCGGGAGTCCGGGCCTACAATGAGCAGTTCTTC	CASSYPGLAGVRAYNEQFF
TRBJ2-3	.	TRBV7-3	.	TGTGCCAGCAGCCCTAACACAGATACGCAGTATTTT	CASSPNTDTQYF
TRBJ1-1	TRBD1	TRBV11-2	.	TGTGCCAGCAGCTTAAACAGGGGGAACACTGAAGCTTTCTTT	CASSLNRGNTEAFF
TRBJ1-1	TRBD1	TRBV27	.	TGTGCCAGCAGTCCAGGAAGGCCGGGACAGGGGGCGACGGGCACTGAAGCTTTCTTT	CASSPGRPGQGATGTEAFF
TRBJ1-1	.	TRBV6-2/TRBV6-3	.	TGTGCCAGCAGTACCCCCCAGGGTAACACTGAAGCTTTCTTT	CASSTPQGNTEAFF
TRBJ2-7	.	TRBV20-1	.	TGCAGTGCTAGTACGGGATACGAGCAGTACTTC	CSASTGYEQYF
TRBJ2-7	TRBD1	TRBV27	.	TGTGCCAGCAGGATGACAGGGGGCCGGGGCGAGCAGTACTTC	CASRMTGGRGEQYF
TRBJ2-2	TRBD2	TRBV5-1	.	TGCGCCAGCAGCTTGGTGCTAGCGGGGCGCACCGGGGAGCTGTTTTTT	CASSLVLAGRTGELFF
TRBJ2-2	.	TRBV7-2	.	TGTGCCAGCAGCTTCTCTAATGTAGGGGAGCTGTTTTTT	CASSFSNVGELFF
TRBJ1-5	.	TRBV6-1	.	TGTGCCAGCAGTAAAGAAACAGGGTATGGAGGTCAGCCCCAGCATTTT	CASSKETGYGGQPQHF
TRBJ1-5	.	TRBV18	.	TGTGCCAGCTCACCAGATGGGGGGGGTCAGCCCCAGCATTTT	CASSPDGGGQPQHF
TRBJ1-2	TRBD1	TRBV29-1	.	TGCAGCGTTGACGAATGGGACAGGGGTTATGGCTACACCTTC	CSVDEWDRGYGYTF
TRBJ1-5	.	TRBV19	.	TGTGCCAGTACCCCGCGGCCAATAAGACAGAGCAATCAGCCCCAGCATTTT	CASTPRPIRQSNQPQHF
TRBJ2-3	.	TRBV5-1	.	TGCGCCAGCAGCTTGGGAGACAGGCCCTTCGGTAATACGCAGTATTTT	CASSLGDRPFGNTQYF
TRBJ2-5	.	TRBV19	.	TGTGCCAGTAGTATTACCCTAGCGAGGTTTGGAGTTCGCGAGACCCAGTACTTC	CASSITLARFGVRETQYF
TRBJ2-2	.	TRBV28	.	TGTGCCAGCCGCCCCGGGAACCTCGGGGGGGAGCTGTTTTTT	CASRPGNLGGELFF
TRBJ2-1	TRBD2	TRBV5-4	.	TGTGCCAGCAGCTTGGTCGGGGGGGTTTACAATGAGCAGTTCTTC	CASSLVGGVYNEQFF
TRBJ1-1	TRBD1	TRBV29-1	.	TGCAGCGTTACCGGGACAGCCGAGAACACTGAAGCTTTCTTT	CSVTGTAENTEAFF
TRBJ1-2	TRBD1	TRBV4-3	.	TGCGCCAGCAGCCAAGAGACAGGGATTTACTATGGCTACACCTTC	CASSQETGIYYGYTF
TRBJ1-2	.	TRBV7-2	.	TGTGCCAGCAGCGCCCGACAGGCCAGTCTCTATGGCTACACCTTC	CASSARQASLYGYTF
TRBJ2-2	.	TRBV24-1	few	TGTGCCACCAGTGATGTCGTGTCCACCGGGGAGCTGTTTTTT	CATSDVVSTGELFF
TRBJ1-1	TRBD1	TRBV4-3	once	TGCGCCAGCAGCCTGAGTCGGACAGGGGTCGGGGCTGAAGCTTTCTTT	CASSLSRTGVGAEAFF
TRBJ1-2	.	TRBV15	few	TGTGCCACCAGCAGAGTCCGGGAGGCTAACTATGGCTACACCTTC	CATSRVREANYGYTF
TRBJ2-3	TRBD2	TRBV13	.	TGTGCCAGCAGCTTAAGGGGGGGAACTAGCGGGCTCACAGATACGCAGTATTTT	CASSLRGGTSGLTDTQYF
TRBJ1-6	TRBD1	TRBV9	.	TGTGCCAGCATGCCCGGGACAGGGGGAAGTAATTCACCCCTCCACTTT	CASMPGTGGSNSPLHF
TRBJ1-5	.	TRBV15	.	TGTGCCACCAGCAGAGGCCCAGGGGTTCGCAATCAGCCCCAGCATTTT	CATSRGPGVRNQPQHF
TRBJ2-1	TRBD2	TRBV5-5	.	TGTGCCAGCAGCTTTGGGCGGGGGGACTACAATGAGCAGTTCTTC	CASSFGRGDYNEQFF
TRBJ1-1	TRBD1	TRBV6-5	.	TGTGCCAGCAGCCTCAACAGGGGATACACTGAAGCTTTCTTT	CASSLNRGYTEAFF
TRBJ2-7	TRBD2	TRBV7-8	.	TGTGCCAGCAGCAAGACTAGCGGGAGGGCCAGCGAGCAGTACTTC	CASSKTSGRASEQYF
TRBJ2-3	.	TRBV28	.	TGTGCCAGCAGTTTCTTAGGGGCGGGAAGGACAGATACGCAGTATTTT	CASSFLGAGRTDTQYF
TRBJ1-3	.	TRBV6-1	.	TGTGCCAGCAGTGAAGGGAGGACCATATTCTCTGGAAACACCATATATTTT	CASSEGRTIFSGNTIYF
TRBJ2-7	TRBD2	TRBV5-6	.	TGTGCCAGCACCGGGGGGAGGGCAGGGACCTACGAGCAGTACTTC	CASTGGRAGTYEQYF
TRBJ2-2	.	TRBV7-2	.	TGTGCCAGCAGCTTCGGACAGGGCGGGGGCACCGGGGAGCTGTTTTTT	CASSFGQGGGTGELFF
TRBJ2-1	.	TRBV28	.	TGTGCCAGCAGTTCCTTGACAGACAATGAGCAGTTCTTC	CASSSLTDNEQFF
TRBJ2-7	TRBD2	TRBV7-2	.	TGTGCCAGCAGCTGGGTAGGACTAGGCTACGAGCAGTACTTC	CASSWVGLGYEQYF
TRBJ2-1	.	TRBV4-3	.	TGCGCCAGCAGCCAAGACCGAAGCGGCAGCTCCTACAATGAGCAGTTCTTC	CASSQDRSGSSYNEQFF
TRBJ2-7	.	TRBV7-2	.	TGTGCCAGCACGGGAAACAGCATCTACGAGCAGTACTTC	CASTGNSIYEQYF
TRBJ1-6	.	TRBV11-2	.	TGTGCCAGCAGCGTTCGACGGGATAATTCACCCCTCCACTTT	CASSVRRDNSPLHF
TRBJ1-6	.	TRBV6-5	.	TGTGCCAGCAGCCAGTCTTCATATAATTCACCCCTCCACTTT	CASSQSSYNSPLHF
TRBJ2-7	.	TRBV7-3	once	TGTGCCAGCAGCCCATCTTCATGGGGCGTTGAACCCTACGAGCAGTACTTC	CASSPSSWGVEPYEQYF
TRBJ1-1	.	TRBV19	.	TGTGCCAGTAGACGGTTGGGAGACGGCACTGAAGCTTTCTTT	CASRRLGDGTEAFF
TRBJ2-5	TRBD1	TRBV10-3	.	TGTGCCATCAGTGCAGGGACAGGGGGAGAAGAGACCCAGTACTTC	CAISAGTGGEETQYF
TRBJ2-1	.	TRBV10-3	.	TGTGCCATCAGAGAAACAGGTTATCATGAGCAGTTCTTC	CAIRETGYHEQFF
TRBJ1-1	.	TRBV7-6	.	TGTGCCAGCCGAAGACAGTCACACATGAACACTGAAGCTTTCTTT	CASRRQSHMNTEAFF
TRBJ1-1	.	TRBV21-1	.	TGTGCCAGCAGCAAATCGAAGGACAGGGAAAAGAAGGGGTGCACTGAAGCTTTCTTT	CASSKSKDREKKGCTEAFF
TRBJ2-1	TRBD1	TRBV18	.	TGTGCCAGCTCTGTTCAGGGGGCGCGGGATGAGCAGTTCTTC	CASSVQGARDEQFF
TRBJ2-3	TRBD2	TRBV29-1	.	TGCAGCGTTGATGGGTCCCTAGCGGGAGACGCAGATACGCAGTATTTT	CSVDGSLAGDADTQYF
TRBJ1-4	TRBD1	TRBV6-5	.	TGTGCCAGTGGGGCGACAGGGGTCAACGAAAAACTGTTTTTT	CASGATGVNEKLFF
TRBJ2-7	TRBD2	TRBV2	.	TGTGCCAGTGGTCCACTAGCGGGTCGACGTTACGAGCAGTACTTC	CASGPLAGRRYEQYF
TRBJ2-1	TRBD2	TRBV2	few	TGTGCCGTGAAAGCGGGAGCCTCGGATGAGCAGTTCTTC	CAVKAGASDEQFF